The sequence of this TCR beta chain was determined in a study of radiotherapy plus CTLA-4 blockade in lung cancer. The CDR3 consists of 14 residues. The V gene lost 0 bases and the J gene lost 6 bases, with 9 bases spanning the gap. The germline CDR1 and CDR2 sequences are MNHEY and SVGAGI. Some clones are missing from TCRdb's copy, which holds only in-frame ones; the method was immunoSEQ multiplex PCR. The table has tens of thousands of clones, around 87% seen once. V is TRBV6-5 and J is TRBJ2-1, with D unresolved. The clonotype originates from a human donor with non-small cell lung cancer that progressed on radiotherapy plus ipilimumab. The sample in question was peripheral blood, obtained from a patient treated with radiotherapy plus ipilimumab. The CDR3 protein is CASSYSMRSNEQFF. The CDR3 DNA sequence: TGTGCCAGCAGTTACTCGATGAGATCCAATGAGCAGTTCTTC.